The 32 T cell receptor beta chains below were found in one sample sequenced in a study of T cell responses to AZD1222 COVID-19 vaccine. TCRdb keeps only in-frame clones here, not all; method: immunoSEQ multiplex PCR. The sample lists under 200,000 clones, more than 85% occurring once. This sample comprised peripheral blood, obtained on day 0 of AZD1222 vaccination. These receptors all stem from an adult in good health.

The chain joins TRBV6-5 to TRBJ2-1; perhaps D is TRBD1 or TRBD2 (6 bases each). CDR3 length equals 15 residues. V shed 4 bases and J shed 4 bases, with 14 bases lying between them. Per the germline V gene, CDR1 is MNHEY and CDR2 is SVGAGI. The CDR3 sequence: CASSLGGTNYNEQFF. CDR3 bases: TGTGCCAGCAGTTTAGGGGGGACCAATTACAATGAGCAGTTCTTC.

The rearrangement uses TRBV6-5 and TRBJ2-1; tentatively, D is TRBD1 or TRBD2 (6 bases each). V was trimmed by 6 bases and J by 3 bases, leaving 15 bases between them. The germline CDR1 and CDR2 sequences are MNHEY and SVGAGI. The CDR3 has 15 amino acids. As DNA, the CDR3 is TGTGCCAGCAGGGTACAGGGAGGAAGCTACAATGAGCAGTTCTTC. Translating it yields CASRVQGGSYNEQFF.

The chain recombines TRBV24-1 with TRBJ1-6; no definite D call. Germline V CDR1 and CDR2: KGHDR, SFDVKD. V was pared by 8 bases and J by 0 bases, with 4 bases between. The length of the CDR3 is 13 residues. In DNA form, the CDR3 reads TGTGCCACCACGGGCTCCTATAATTCACCCCTCCACTTT. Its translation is CATTGSYNSPLHF.

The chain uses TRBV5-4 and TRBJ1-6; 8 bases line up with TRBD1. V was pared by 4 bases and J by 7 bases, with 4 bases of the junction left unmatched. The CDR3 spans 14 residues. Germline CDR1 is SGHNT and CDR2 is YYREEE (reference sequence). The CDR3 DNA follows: TGTGCCAGCAGCCTGGACAGGGAAAATTCACCCCTCCACTTT. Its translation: CASSLDRENSPLHF.

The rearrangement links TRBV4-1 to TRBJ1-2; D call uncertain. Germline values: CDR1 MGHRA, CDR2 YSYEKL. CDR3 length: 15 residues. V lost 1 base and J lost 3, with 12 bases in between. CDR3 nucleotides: TGCGCCAGCAGCCAAGGGTTTCGGACGGACTATGGCTACACCTTC. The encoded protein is CASSQGFRTDYGYTF.

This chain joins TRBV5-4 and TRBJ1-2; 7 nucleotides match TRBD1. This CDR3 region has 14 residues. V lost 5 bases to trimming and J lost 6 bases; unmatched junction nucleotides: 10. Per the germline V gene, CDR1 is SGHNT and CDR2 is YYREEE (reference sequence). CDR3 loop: CASRVDLGGDGYTF. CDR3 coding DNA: TGTGCCAGCAGGGTAGACCTAGGGGGCGATGGCTACACCTTC. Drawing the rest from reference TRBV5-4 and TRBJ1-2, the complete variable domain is ETGVTQSPTHLIKTRGQQVTLRCSSQSGHNTVSWYQQALGQGPQFIFQYYREEENGRGNFPPRFSGLQFPNYSSELNVNALELDDSALYLCASRVDLGGDGYTFGSGTRLTVV.

The CDR3 sequence is CASSPGTLKTNYGYTF. CDR3 bases: TGCGCCAGCAGTCCCGGGACCCTGAAAACTAACTATGGCTACACCTTC. V is TRBV4-1 and J is TRBJ1-2; the D gene is possibly TRBD1 (5 bases). CDR3 length: 16 residues. From germline, CDR1 is MGHRA and CDR2 YSYEKL. Deletions cut 6 bases from V and 0 bases from J, with 17 bases between.

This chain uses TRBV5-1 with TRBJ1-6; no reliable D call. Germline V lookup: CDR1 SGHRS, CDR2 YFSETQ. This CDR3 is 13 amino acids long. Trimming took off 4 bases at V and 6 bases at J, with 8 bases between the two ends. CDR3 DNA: TGCGCCAGCAGCCTGGAGGGTAATTCACCCCTCCACTTT. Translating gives CASSLEGNSPLHF.

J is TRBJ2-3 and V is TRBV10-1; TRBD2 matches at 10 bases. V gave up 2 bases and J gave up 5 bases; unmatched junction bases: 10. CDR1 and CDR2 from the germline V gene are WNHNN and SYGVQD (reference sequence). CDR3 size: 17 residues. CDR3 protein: CASSEELSGGKRDTQYF. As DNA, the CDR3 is TGCGCCAGCAGTGAGGAACTTAGCGGGGGGAAAAGAGATACGCAGTATTTT.

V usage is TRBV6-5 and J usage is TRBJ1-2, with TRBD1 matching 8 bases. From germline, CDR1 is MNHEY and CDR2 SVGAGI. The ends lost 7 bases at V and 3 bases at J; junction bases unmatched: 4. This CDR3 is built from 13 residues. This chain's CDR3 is CASKGQAHYGYTF. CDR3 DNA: TGTGCCAGCAAGGGACAGGCCCACTATGGCTACACCTTC.

DNA for the CDR3: TGTGCCAGCGCGGCAGGGGGCTACGAGCAGTACTTC. Protein: CASAAGGYEQYF. This rearrangement joins TRBV7-9 to TRBJ2-7, with TRBD1 matching 7 bases. The CDR3 has 12 residues. Germline lookup yields CDR1 SEHNR and CDR2 FQNEAQ (reference sequence). The V and J ends lost 8 bases and 3 bases, in that order; junction bases with no gene match: 4.

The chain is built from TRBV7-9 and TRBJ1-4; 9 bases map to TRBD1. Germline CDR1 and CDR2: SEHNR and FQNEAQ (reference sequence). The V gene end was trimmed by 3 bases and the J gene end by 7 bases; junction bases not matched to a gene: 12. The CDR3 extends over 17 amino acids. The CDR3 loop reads CASSFIPGQGSSEKLFF. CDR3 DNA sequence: TGTGCCAGCAGCTTTATTCCAGGACAGGGGAGTAGTGAAAAACTGTTTTTT. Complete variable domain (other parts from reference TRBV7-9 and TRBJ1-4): DTGVSQNPRHKITKRGQNVTFRCDPISEHNRLYWYRQTLGQGPEFLTYFQNEAQLEKSRLLSDRFSAERPKGSFSTLEIQRTEQGDSAMYLCASSFIPGQGSSEKLFFGSGTQLSVL.

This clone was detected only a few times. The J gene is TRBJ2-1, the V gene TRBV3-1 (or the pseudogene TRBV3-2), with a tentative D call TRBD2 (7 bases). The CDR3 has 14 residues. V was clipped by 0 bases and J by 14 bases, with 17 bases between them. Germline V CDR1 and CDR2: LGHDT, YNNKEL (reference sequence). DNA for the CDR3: TGTGCCAGCAGCCAAGAGGGCACTAGGGGGGGCGAGTTCTTC. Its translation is CASSQEGTRGGEFF.

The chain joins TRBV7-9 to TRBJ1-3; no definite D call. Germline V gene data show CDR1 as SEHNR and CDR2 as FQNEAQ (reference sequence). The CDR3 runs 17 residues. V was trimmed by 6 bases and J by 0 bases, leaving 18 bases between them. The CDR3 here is CASSYSGGHLSGNTIYF. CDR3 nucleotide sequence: TGTGCCAGCAGTTACAGTGGTGGTCACCTCTCTGGAAACACCATATATTTT.

The CDR3 bases are TGTGCCAGCAGCTTAGTGCGGCCCGGGACGGGCTCTGGAAACACCATATATTTT. It encodes CASSLVRPGTGSGNTIYF. V gene TRBV7-2 combines with J gene TRBJ1-3, with a tentative D call TRBD1 (5 bases). Per the germline V gene, CDR1 is SGHTA and CDR2 is FQGNSA. The CDR3 consists of 18 residues. V was clipped by 1 base and J by 0 bases, with 16 bases between them.

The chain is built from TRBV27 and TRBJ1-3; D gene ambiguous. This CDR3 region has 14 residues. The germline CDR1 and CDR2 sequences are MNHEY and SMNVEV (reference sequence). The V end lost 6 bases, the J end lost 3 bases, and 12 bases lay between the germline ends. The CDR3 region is CASRPELLGNTIYF. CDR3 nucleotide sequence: TGTGCCAGCAGGCCCGAGCTCCTTGGAAACACCATATATTTT.

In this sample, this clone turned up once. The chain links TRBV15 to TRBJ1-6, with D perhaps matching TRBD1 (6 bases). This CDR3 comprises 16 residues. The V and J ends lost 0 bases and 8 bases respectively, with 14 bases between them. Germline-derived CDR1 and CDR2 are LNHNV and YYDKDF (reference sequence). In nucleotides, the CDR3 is TGTGCCACCAGCAGAGACGTAGACAGGAAGGATTCACCCCTCCACTTT. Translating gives CATSRDVDRKDSPLHF.

CDR3 residues: CASSLGNPGGVHGYGYTF. DNA for the CDR3: TGTGCCAGCAGCTTGGGCAATCCAGGGGGCGTTCATGGCTATGGCTACACCTTC. The V and J genes are TRBV11-2 and TRBJ1-2; TRBD1 aligns across 8 bases. The germline gives CDR1 SGHAT, CDR2 FQNNGV. This CDR3 contains 18 residues. V lost 3 bases and J lost 4; bases outside the gene matches: 16.

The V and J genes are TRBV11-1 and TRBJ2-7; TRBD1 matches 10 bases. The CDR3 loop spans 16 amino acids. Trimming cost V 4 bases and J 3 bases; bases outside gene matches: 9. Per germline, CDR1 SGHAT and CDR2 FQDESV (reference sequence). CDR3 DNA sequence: TGTGCCAGCAGCTCGGGAGACAGGGGGCGCGTCTACGAGCAGTACTTC. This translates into CASSSGDRGRVYEQYF.

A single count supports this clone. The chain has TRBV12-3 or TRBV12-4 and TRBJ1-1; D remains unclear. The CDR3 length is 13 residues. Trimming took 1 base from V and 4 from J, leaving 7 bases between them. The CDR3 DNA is TGTGCCAGCAGTTTAGACCGGAGCACTGAAGCTTTCTTT. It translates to CASSLDRSTEAFF.

CDR3 amino acids: CASSPDRGAGNTEAFF. The CDR3 bases are TGTGCCAGCAGTCCGGACAGGGGAGCGGGAAACACTGAAGCTTTCTTT. The rearrangement uses TRBV6-6 and TRBJ1-1; 9 bases line up with TRBD1. From germline, CDR1 is MNHNY and CDR2 SVGAGI (reference sequence). J lost 2 bases, V lost 5 bases, and 9 bases had no gene match. The CDR3 has 16 amino acids.

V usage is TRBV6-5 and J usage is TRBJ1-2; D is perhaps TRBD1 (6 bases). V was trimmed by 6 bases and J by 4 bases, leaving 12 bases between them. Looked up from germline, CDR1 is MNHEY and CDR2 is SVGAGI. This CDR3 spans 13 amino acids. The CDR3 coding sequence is TGTGCCAGCAGCCTAACAGGGCTCTATGGCTACACCTTC. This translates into CASSLTGLYGYTF.

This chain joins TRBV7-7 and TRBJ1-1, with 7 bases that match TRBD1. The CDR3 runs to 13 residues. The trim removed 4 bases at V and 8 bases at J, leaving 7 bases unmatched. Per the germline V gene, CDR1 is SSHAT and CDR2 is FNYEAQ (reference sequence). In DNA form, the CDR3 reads TGTGCCAGCAGCTCAACCCGACAGGGAGAAGCTTTCTTT. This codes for CASSSTRQGEAFF.

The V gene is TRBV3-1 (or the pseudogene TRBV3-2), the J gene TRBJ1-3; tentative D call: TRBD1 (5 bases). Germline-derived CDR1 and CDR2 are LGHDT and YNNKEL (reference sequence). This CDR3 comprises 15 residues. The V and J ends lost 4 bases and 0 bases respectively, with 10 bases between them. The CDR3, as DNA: TGTGCCAGCAGCCGATTGACAGTCTCTGGAAACACCATATATTTT. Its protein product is CASSRLTVSGNTIYF.

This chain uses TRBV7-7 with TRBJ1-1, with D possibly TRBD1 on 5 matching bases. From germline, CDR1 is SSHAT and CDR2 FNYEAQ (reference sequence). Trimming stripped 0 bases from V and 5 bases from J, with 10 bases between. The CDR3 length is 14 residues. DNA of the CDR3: TGTGCCAGCAGCTTAGCGGGGCGTGAGACTGAAGCTTTCTTT. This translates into CASSLAGRETEAFF.

The CDR3 loop is CASRRGGVNYGYTF. CDR3 sequence (DNA): TGTGCCAGCAGGAGGGGGGGAGTGAACTATGGCTACACCTTC. The chain carries TRBV6-5 and TRBJ1-2; maybe TRBD1 (6 bases). V dropped 6 bases and J dropped 2 bases, with 13 bases sitting between them. Germline-derived CDR1 and CDR2 are MNHEY and SVGAGI. CDR3 length: 14 amino acids.

The CDR3 protein is CASSQDPGGQGGGQAFF. In DNA, the CDR3 is TGTGCCAGCAGCCAAGATCCCGGCGGTCAGGGCGGGGGACAAGCTTTCTTT. The rearrangement links TRBV3-1 (or the pseudogene TRBV3-2) to TRBJ1-1, with TRBD1 as a possible D gene (5 bases). V lost 0 bases and J 9 bases, leaving 23 bases between the germline ends. Germline lookup yields CDR1 LGHDT and CDR2 YNNKEL (reference sequence). This CDR3 comprises 17 residues.

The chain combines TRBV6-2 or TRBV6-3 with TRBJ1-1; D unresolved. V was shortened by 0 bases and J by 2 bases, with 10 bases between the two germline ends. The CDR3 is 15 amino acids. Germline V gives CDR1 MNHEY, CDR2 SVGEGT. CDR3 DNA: TGTGCCAGCAGTTACTCCTTTGAGATCAACACTGAAGCTTTCTTT. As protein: CASSYSFEINTEAFF.

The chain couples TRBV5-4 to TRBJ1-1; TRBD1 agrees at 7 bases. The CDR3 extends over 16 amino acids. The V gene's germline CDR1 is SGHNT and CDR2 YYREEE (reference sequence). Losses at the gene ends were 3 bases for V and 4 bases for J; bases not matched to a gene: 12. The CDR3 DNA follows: TGTGCCAGCAGCTCAGGTAGGCAGAGGGGGCTCACTGAAGCTTTCTTT. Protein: CASSSGRQRGLTEAFF.

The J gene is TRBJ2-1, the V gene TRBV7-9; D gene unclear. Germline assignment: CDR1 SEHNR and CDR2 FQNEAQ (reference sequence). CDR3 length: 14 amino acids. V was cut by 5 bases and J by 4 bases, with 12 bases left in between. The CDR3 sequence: CASSPSGPYNEQFF. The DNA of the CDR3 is TGTGCCAGCAGCCCTTCCGGGCCTTACAATGAGCAGTTCTTC.

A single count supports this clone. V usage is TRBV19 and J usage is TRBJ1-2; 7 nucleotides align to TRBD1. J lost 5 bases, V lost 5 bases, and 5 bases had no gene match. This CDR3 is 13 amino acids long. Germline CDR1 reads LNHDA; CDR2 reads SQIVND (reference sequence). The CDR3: CASSWTGQYGYTF. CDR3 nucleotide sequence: TGTGCCAGTAGTTGGACAGGACAGTATGGCTACACCTTC.

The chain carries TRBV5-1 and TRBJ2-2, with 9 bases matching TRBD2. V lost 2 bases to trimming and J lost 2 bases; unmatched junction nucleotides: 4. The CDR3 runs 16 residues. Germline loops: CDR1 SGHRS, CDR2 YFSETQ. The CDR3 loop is CASSLRSGGNTGELFF. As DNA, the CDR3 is TGCGCCAGCAGCTTACGTAGCGGGGGCAACACCGGGGAGCTGTTTTTT.